This is a list of T cell receptor beta chains from one sample in a study of blood T cell repertoires in COVID-19. Here immunoSEQ multiplex PCR was the method, and the copy in TCRdb shows in-frame clones only, minus some. Here the sample spans 190,000 or so clones, 70% to 80% being singletons. The sequencing sample was made of peripheral blood. The receptors shown here come from a man between 45 and 60 years old who had recovered from COVID-19. Both conserved end residues are part of each CDR3. A D gene is named only where the DNA matches it firmly. Rows give clone size only sometimes, using once, few, many, or a class for an expanded clone.

cdr3_aa: CASREREAYNEQFF
cdr3_nt: TGTGCCAGCAGGGAGCGGGAGGCCTACAATGAGCAGTTCTTC
clone_size: .
cdr3_length: 14
v_call: TRBV28
j_call: TRBJ2-1
d_call: TRBD2

cdr3_aa: CASSTGLAGDTQYF
cdr3_nt: TGTGCCAGTAGTACCGGACTAGCGGGAGACACGCAGTATTTT
clone_size: .
cdr3_length: 14
v_call: TRBV19
j_call: TRBJ2-3
d_call: TRBD2

cdr3_aa: CASSDTLAPGTDTQYF
cdr3_nt: TGTGCCAGCAGTGACACGTTGGCCCCGGGCACAGATACGCAGTATTTT
clone_size: once
cdr3_length: 16
v_call: TRBV28
j_call: TRBJ2-3
d_call: .

cdr3_aa: CASSRSYEQYF
cdr3_nt: TGTGCCAGCAGCCGCTCCTACGAGCAGTACTTC
clone_size: .
cdr3_length: 11
v_call: TRBV7-2
j_call: TRBJ2-7
d_call: .

cdr3_aa: CASSVQEASGNTIYF
cdr3_nt: TGTGCCAGCAGCGTCCAGGAAGCCTCTGGAAACACCATATATTTT
clone_size: .
cdr3_length: 15
v_call: TRBV9
j_call: TRBJ1-3
d_call: .

cdr3_aa: CASSLESSGGTDTQYF
cdr3_nt: TGCGCCAGCAGCTTGGAATCTAGCGGGGGCACAGATACGCAGTATTTT
clone_size: .
cdr3_length: 16
v_call: TRBV5-1
j_call: TRBJ2-3
d_call: TRBD2

cdr3_aa: CASSLIAGGANVLTF
cdr3_nt: TGCGCCAGCAGCTTGATCGCGGGTGGGGCCAACGTCCTGACTTTC
clone_size: once
cdr3_length: 15
v_call: TRBV5-1
j_call: TRBJ2-6
d_call: .

cdr3_aa: CASRKTGTGNTEAFF
cdr3_nt: TGCGCCAGCAGAAAAACCGGGACAGGGAACACTGAAGCTTTCTTT
clone_size: .
cdr3_length: 15
v_call: TRBV5-1
j_call: TRBJ1-1
d_call: TRBD1

cdr3_aa: CASSPRLAGGPLEQYF
cdr3_nt: TGTGCCAGCAGTCCCCGTCTAGCGGGAGGGCCCCTCGAGCAGTACTTC
clone_size: .
cdr3_length: 16
v_call: TRBV27
j_call: TRBJ2-7
d_call: TRBD2

cdr3_aa: CAISEEVGLGEQFF
cdr3_nt: TGTGCCATCAGTGAGGAGGTGGGTTTGGGTGAGCAGTTCTTC
clone_size: .
cdr3_length: 14
v_call: TRBV10-3
j_call: TRBJ2-1
d_call: .

cdr3_aa: CASSRGSSYEQYF
cdr3_nt: TGTGCCAGCAGCAGGGGTAGCTCCTACGAGCAGTACTTC
clone_size: .
cdr3_length: 13
v_call: TRBV7-8
j_call: TRBJ2-7
d_call: .

cdr3_aa: CAGTGIYNSPLHF
cdr3_nt: TGTGCCGGGACAGGGATCTATAATTCACCCCTCCACTTT
clone_size: .
cdr3_length: 13
v_call: TRBV30
j_call: TRBJ1-6
d_call: TRBD1

cdr3_aa: CSVGTGANSPLHF
cdr3_nt: TGCAGCGTTGGAACAGGGGCTAATTCACCCCTCCACTTT
clone_size: once
cdr3_length: 13
v_call: TRBV29-1
j_call: TRBJ1-6
d_call: TRBD1

cdr3_aa: CASSSPGQGSSNEQFF
cdr3_nt: TGTGCCAGCAGCTCGCCGGGACAGGGTTCTTCCAATGAGCAGTTCTTC
clone_size: .
cdr3_length: 16
v_call: TRBV9
j_call: TRBJ2-1
d_call: TRBD1

cdr3_aa: CASSLMGGTYEQYF
cdr3_nt: TGTGCCAGCAGCCTTATGGGAGGGACCTACGAGCAGTACTTC
clone_size: .
cdr3_length: 14
v_call: TRBV3-1/TRBV3-2
j_call: TRBJ2-7
d_call: TRBD2

cdr3_aa: CASSHATQGYEQYF
cdr3_nt: TGCGCCAGCAGCCACGCGACGCAGGGCTACGAGCAGTACTTC
clone_size: .
cdr3_length: 14
v_call: TRBV4-3
j_call: TRBJ2-7
d_call: .

cdr3_aa: CASSMETSGNNEQFF
cdr3_nt: TGTGCCAGTAGTATGGAGACTAGCGGTAACAATGAGCAGTTCTTC
clone_size: .
cdr3_length: 15
v_call: TRBV19
j_call: TRBJ2-1
d_call: TRBD2

cdr3_aa: CSASHSRGGNTIYF
cdr3_nt: TGCAGTGCTAGTCATAGTAGGGGGGGGAACACCATATATTTT
clone_size: .
cdr3_length: 14
v_call: TRBV20-1
j_call: TRBJ1-3
d_call: .

cdr3_aa: CASSWTEVAGNRYEQYF
cdr3_nt: TGTGCCAGCAGCTGGACCGAGGTGGCGGGAAACCGCTACGAGCAGTACTTC
clone_size: .
cdr3_length: 17
v_call: TRBV5-5
j_call: TRBJ2-7
d_call: .

cdr3_aa: CASSVGLAGLNEQYF
cdr3_nt: TGCGCCAGCAGCGTGGGACTAGCGGGACTGAACGAGCAGTACTTC
clone_size: .
cdr3_length: 15
v_call: TRBV5-1
j_call: TRBJ2-7
d_call: TRBD2

cdr3_aa: CASSIDQIIGRQINGYTF
cdr3_nt: TGTGCCAGTAGTATAGATCAAATAATTGGTCGACAGATCAATGGCTACACCTTC
clone_size: .
cdr3_length: 18
v_call: TRBV19
j_call: TRBJ1-2
d_call: .

cdr3_aa: CASSVAVTGQETQYF
cdr3_nt: TGTGCCAGCAGCGTAGCTGTTACAGGGCAAGAGACCCAGTACTTC
clone_size: .
cdr3_length: 15
v_call: TRBV9
j_call: TRBJ2-5
d_call: .

cdr3_aa: CASSIGQGNEKLFF
cdr3_nt: TGTGCCAGTAGTATCGGACAGGGGAATGAAAAACTGTTTTTT
clone_size: .
cdr3_length: 14
v_call: TRBV19
j_call: TRBJ1-4
d_call: TRBD1

cdr3_aa: CASSFWLAGGNEQFF
cdr3_nt: TGTGCCAGCAGTTTTTGGCTAGCGGGAGGCAATGAGCAGTTCTTC
clone_size: .
cdr3_length: 15
v_call: TRBV27
j_call: TRBJ2-1
d_call: TRBD2

cdr3_aa: CASNLMGEGGGEQFF
cdr3_nt: TGTGCCAGCAACCTGATGGGGGAGGGTGGCGGTGAGCAGTTCTTC
clone_size: .
cdr3_length: 15
v_call: TRBV9
j_call: TRBJ2-1
d_call: TRBD2

cdr3_aa: CASSLQGVVNEQFF
cdr3_nt: TGCGCCAGCAGCTTGCAGGGGGTTGTAAATGAGCAGTTCTTC
clone_size: .
cdr3_length: 14
v_call: TRBV5-1
j_call: TRBJ2-1
d_call: TRBD1

cdr3_aa: CASSIMSRVTDTQYF
cdr3_nt: TGTGCCAGTAGTATAATGTCCAGGGTCACAGATACGCAGTATTTT
clone_size: .
cdr3_length: 15
v_call: TRBV19
j_call: TRBJ2-3
d_call: .

cdr3_aa: CASSLGTASNGYTF
cdr3_nt: TGCGCCAGCAGCCTCGGGACAGCTTCGAATGGCTACACCTTC
clone_size: .
cdr3_length: 14
v_call: TRBV5-1
j_call: TRBJ1-2
d_call: TRBD1

cdr3_aa: CASTTYGGTVNTGELFF
cdr3_nt: TGTGCCAGCACCACTTACGGGGGAACTGTTAACACCGGGGAGCTGTTTTTT
clone_size: few
cdr3_length: 17
v_call: TRBV28
j_call: TRBJ2-2
d_call: .

cdr3_aa: CATSYSGGPGELFF
cdr3_nt: TGTGCCACCAGCTACAGCGGGGGGCCCGGGGAGCTGTTTTTT
clone_size: .
cdr3_length: 14
v_call: TRBV24-1
j_call: TRBJ2-2
d_call: TRBD2

cdr3_aa: CAWGTPGANVLTF
cdr3_nt: TGTGCCTGGGGGACTCCGGGGGCCAACGTCCTGACTTTC
clone_size: many
cdr3_length: 13
v_call: TRBV30
j_call: TRBJ2-6
d_call: .

cdr3_aa: CASSQDLALYTGELFF
cdr3_nt: TGTGCCAGCAGCCAAGATTTAGCTCTCTACACCGGGGAGCTGTTTTTT
clone_size: .
cdr3_length: 16
v_call: TRBV3-1/TRBV3-2
j_call: TRBJ2-2
d_call: .

cdr3_aa: CAPLRQRSQPYNEQFF
cdr3_nt: TGCGCCCCACTACGCCAGCGATCGCAGCCCTACAATGAGCAGTTCTTC
clone_size: .
cdr3_length: 16
v_call: TRBV23-1
j_call: TRBJ2-1
d_call: .

cdr3_aa: CASSVGTGGYGYTF
cdr3_nt: TGTGCCAGCAGCGTAGGAACAGGGGGCTATGGCTACACCTTC
clone_size: once
cdr3_length: 14
v_call: TRBV7-2
j_call: TRBJ1-2
d_call: TRBD1

cdr3_aa: CASSYSRLAGRADTQYF
cdr3_nt: TGTGCCAGCAGTTATAGTCGACTAGCGGGGCGTGCGGATACGCAGTATTTT
clone_size: .
cdr3_length: 17
v_call: TRBV6-2/TRBV6-3
j_call: TRBJ2-3
d_call: TRBD2

cdr3_aa: CASSQAGAHYEQYF
cdr3_nt: TGTGCCAGCAGCCAAGCAGGGGCCCACTACGAGCAGTACTTC
clone_size: .
cdr3_length: 14
v_call: TRBV3-1/TRBV3-2
j_call: TRBJ2-7
d_call: .

cdr3_aa: CASSRGTESIDTQYF
cdr3_nt: TGTGCCAGCAGCCGCGGCACCGAAAGCATAGATACGCAGTATTTT
clone_size: .
cdr3_length: 15
v_call: TRBV3-1/TRBV3-2
j_call: TRBJ2-3
d_call: .

cdr3_aa: CASSDGQTNTGELFF
cdr3_nt: TGTGCCAGCAGCGATGGACAGACAAACACCGGGGAGCTGTTTTTT
clone_size: many
cdr3_length: 15
v_call: TRBV7-3
j_call: TRBJ2-2
d_call: .

cdr3_aa: CASTLGQGSYNEQFF
cdr3_nt: TGTGCCAGCACCTTAGGACAGGGCTCCTACAATGAGCAGTTCTTC
clone_size: .
cdr3_length: 15
v_call: TRBV11-2
j_call: TRBJ2-1
d_call: TRBD1

cdr3_aa: CASSSRQGTNEKLFF
cdr3_nt: TGTGCCAGCAGCTCACGACAGGGAACTAATGAAAAACTGTTTTTT
clone_size: .
cdr3_length: 15
v_call: TRBV13
j_call: TRBJ1-4
d_call: TRBD1

cdr3_aa: CASSVKAGGPGDTQYF
cdr3_nt: TGTGCCAGCAGCGTAAAAGCGGGAGGGCCGGGAGATACGCAGTATTTT
clone_size: .
cdr3_length: 16
v_call: TRBV7-3
j_call: TRBJ2-3
d_call: TRBD2

cdr3_aa: CASSPILEGTGIANYGYTF
cdr3_nt: TGTGCCAGCTCACCGATCCTCGAAGGGACAGGAATTGCTAACTATGGCTACACCTTC
clone_size: .
cdr3_length: 19
v_call: TRBV18
j_call: TRBJ1-2
d_call: TRBD1